These 22 T cell receptor beta chains originate from one sample sequenced in a study of PD-1 blockade in classical Hodgkin lymphoma. The protocol was immunoSEQ multiplex PCR, while the TCRdb copy is restricted to in-frame clones and leaves out a portion. The sample lists 90,000 or so clones, about nine tenths seen once, with over 2.5% in the top ten. Patients all relapsed after autologous stem cell transplantation, and there was variation in brentuximab vedotin exposure. The material was peripheral blood mononuclear cells (PBMCs), obtained before the second cycle of nivolumab. These receptors were collected from a human donor with classical Hodgkin lymphoma.

This chain uses TRBV11-2 with TRBJ2-1; unclear D gene. CDR1 is SGHAT, CDR2 FQNNGV, per germline. The CDR3 length is 13 residues. V dropped 5 bases and J dropped 7 bases, with 12 bases sitting between them. The CDR3 DNA follows: TGTGCCAGCAGCCGCTCCGGGCCTAATGAGCAGTTCTTC. Its protein is CASSRSGPNEQFF.

V is TRBV19 and J is TRBJ1-2; 8 bases are shared with TRBD1. Trimming took 6 bases from V and 7 from J; bases not matched to a gene: 7. The V gene's germline CDR1 is LNHDA and CDR2 SQIVND (reference sequence). There are 13 residues in the CDR3. The CDR3 DNA follows: TGTGCCAGTAGACAACAGGGGGTGGGTGGCTACACCTTC. Its protein product is CASRQQGVGGYTF.

The CDR3 DNA is TGTGCCAGCAGTGCCCCGGGACAGGGGGCTCCTGAAGCTTTCTTT. Protein: CASSAPGQGAPEAFF. J is TRBJ1-1 and V is TRBV6-1, with 12 bases identical to TRBD1. The CDR3 length is 15 residues. Germline V gene lookup returns CDR1 MNHNS and CDR2 SASEGT. Germline trimming cut 4 bases from V and 6 bases from J; bases unmatched to any gene: 6.

V is TRBV29-1 and J is TRBJ2-1; TRBD1 matches 7 bases. Germline V CDR1 and CDR2: SQVTM, ANQGSEA. This CDR3 has 14 residues. V lost 7 bases, J lost 5 bases, and 11 bases stayed unmatched. The CDR3 loop is CSASRQGWNNEQFF. The CDR3 DNA reads TGCAGCGCAAGCCGACAGGGCTGGAACAATGAGCAGTTCTTC.

This chain uses TRBV18 with TRBJ1-1; D is unresolved. Germline V CDR1 and CDR2: KGHSH, LQKENI. Deletions cut 1 base from V and 6 bases from J, with 6 bases between. The CDR3 loop spans 12 amino acids. In nucleotides, the CDR3 is TGTGCCAGCTCACCACGGCCGCCTGAAGCTTTCTTT. Encoded protein: CASSPRPPEAFF.

With respect to this clone: The same CDR3 arises from other DNA sequences in this sample as well. J is TRBJ2-2 and V is TRBV28; 7 bases match TRBD1. The J segment lost 0 bases and the V segment lost 6 bases, leaving 4 bases of the junction unmatched. Germline CDR1 and CDR2: MDHEN and SYDVKM. CDR3 length equals 15 residues. The CDR3 nucleotides read TGTGCCAGCAGCCCCGGGACAGCGAACACCGGGGAGCTGTTTTTT. It translates to CASSPGTANTGELFF.

The chain carries TRBV10-1 and TRBJ2-1, with D tentatively TRBD1 or TRBD2 (5 bases each). The germline V gene encodes CDR1 WNHNN and CDR2 SYGVQD (reference sequence). The length of the CDR3 is 16 residues. Trimming removed 5 bases from V and 0 bases from J, with 14 bases in between. The CDR3 region is CASSPSGTSSYNEQFF. The CDR3 region has the DNA TGCGCCAGCAGTCCATCCGGGACGAGCTCCTACAATGAGCAGTTCTTC.

This chain connects TRBV19 to TRBJ2-7; D remains unclear. The V gene's germline CDR1 is LNHDA and CDR2 SQIVND (reference sequence). The CDR3 has 14 amino acids. The germline V and J ends were trimmed by 3 bases and 6 bases, with 15 bases remaining between them. Written as DNA, the CDR3 is TGTGCCAGTAGTATCGGGCCATTAAGCTCCGAGCAGTACTTC. This sequence encodes CASSIGPLSSEQYF.

This clone was found a few times. The rearrangement links TRBV20-1 to TRBJ2-1; D call uncertain. Germline CDR1 reads DFQATT; CDR2 reads SNEGSKA (reference sequence). The CDR3 extends over 11 amino acids. Trimming removed 6 bases at V and 7 bases at J, with 10 bases between. Written as DNA, the CDR3 is TGCAGTGCAAGGCTACGTAATGAGCAGTTCTTC. Encoded protein: CSARLRNEQFF.

V and J are TRBV18 and TRBJ2-7; unclear D gene. CDR1 and CDR2 (germline): KGHSH, LQKENI. V lost 5 bases and J 1 base, leaving 9 bases between the germline ends. The CDR3 runs to 13 residues. The CDR3 region is CASSELGSYEQYF. The CDR3 coding sequence is TGTGCCAGCTCAGAGCTAGGATCCTACGAGCAGTACTTC. The full variable domain, in which reference TRBV18 and TRBJ2-7 provide the parts outside the CDR3, is NAGVMQNPRHLVRRRGQEARLRCSPMKGHSHVYWYRQLPEEGLKFMVYLQKENIIDESGMPKERFSAEFPKEGPSILRIQQVVRGDSAAYFCASSELGSYEQYFGPGTRLTVT.

The gene calls are TRBV28 and TRBJ2-5; no reliable D call. The V end was cut by 5 bases, the J end by 8 bases, with 15 bases between. CDR1 and CDR2 from the germline V gene are MDHEN and SYDVKM. There are 13 residues in the CDR3. The DNA of the CDR3 is TGTGCCAGCAGTCCCCAATTACTCACTACCCAGTACTTC. This gives the protein CASSPQLLTTQYF.

As to this clone: At one of its ends the junction is not consistent with the germline gene, which may arise from a read error. The chain carries TRBV6-1 and TRBJ2-1, with TRBD2 matching 9 bases. The V gene's germline CDR1 is MNHNS and CDR2 SASEGT. This CDR3 comprises 17 residues. CDR3 region: CASREGAAGGGHNEQFF. The CDR3 coding sequence is TGTGCCAGCAGGGAAGGTGCGGCGGGAGGGGGACACAATGAGCAGTTCTTC.

The chain links TRBV7-8 to TRBJ2-3; no clear D gene. Per the germline V gene, CDR1 is SGHVS and CDR2 is FQNEAQ. Trimming pared 2 bases from V and 3 bases from J, leaving 15 bases between. This CDR3 has 16 residues. The CDR3 DNA follows: TGTGCCAGCAGCTTACGCGGAGTATACCGTACAGATACGCAGTATTTT. The encoded protein is CASSLRGVYRTDTQYF.

The V and J genes are TRBV6-1 and TRBJ1-2; 7 bases fit TRBD1. The J segment lost 5 bases and the V segment lost 4 bases, leaving 13 bases of the junction unmatched. The CDR3 covers 16 residues. Per germline, CDR1 MNHNS and CDR2 SASEGT. The CDR3 region is CASSGDRAPGRYGYTF. The CDR3 DNA reads as TGTGCCAGCAGTGGAGACAGGGCCCCCGGACGATATGGCTACACCTTC.

The chain uses TRBV2 and TRBJ2-1; 9 bases are shared with TRBD2. CDR3 length: 16 amino acids. Germline CDR1 SNHLY, CDR2 FYNNEI. V dropped 4 bases and J dropped 8; count of bases not matched to a gene: 12. The CDR3, as DNA: TGTGCCAGCAGTGGATTTGGGGTAGCGGGAGTGGATGAGCAGTTCTTC. This sequence encodes CASSGFGVAGVDEQFF.

This chain uses TRBV10-3 with TRBJ1-5; D gene uncertain. The CDR3 runs to 13 residues. In germline, CDR1 is ENHRY, CDR2 SYGVKD. V was pared by 8 bases and J by 5 bases, with 13 bases between. CDR3 bases: TGTGCCATCGCGCCCCTGTGGGATCAGCCCCAGCATTTT. Translated, it gives CAIAPLWDQPQHF.

This clone has just one count. The chain joins TRBV6-1 to TRBJ1-5; TRBD1 might be the D (6 bases). The germline CDR1 and CDR2 sequences are MNHNS and SASEGT. This CDR3 spans 14 amino acids. The V end was cut by 8 bases, the J end by 6 bases, with 17 bases between. CDR3 protein: CASAPRGPGQPQHF. CDR3 coding DNA: TGTGCCAGCGCCCCCAGGGGCCCGGGTCAGCCCCAGCATTTT.

The J gene is TRBJ2-6, the V gene TRBV7-6; the D is unclear. Trimming pared 1 base from V and 0 bases from J, leaving 13 bases between. This CDR3 spans 18 amino acids. Germline CDR1 and CDR2: SGHVS and FNYEAQ. CDR3 nucleotide sequence: TGTGCCAGCAGCTTAGGACGGATTAGTATCTCTGGGGCCAACGTCCTGACTTTC. Amino acids: CASSLGRISISGANVLTF.

V is TRBV7-8 and J is TRBJ1-1, with TRBD1 as a possible D gene (5 bases). Germline values: CDR1 SGHVS, CDR2 FQNEAQ. The length of the CDR3 is 17 residues. V lost 5 bases and J 1 base, leaving 20 bases between the germline ends. CDR3 residues: CASSKRAPLDRNTEAFF. In DNA form, the CDR3 reads TGTGCCAGCAGCAAACGGGCCCCACTTGACAGGAACACTGAAGCTTTCTTT.

V gene TRBV6-6 combines with J gene TRBJ2-1, with 9 bases fitting TRBD2. V shed 6 bases, J shed 0 bases, and the junction held 6 bases outside the gene matches. The CDR3 is 16 amino acids. The germline V gene encodes CDR1 MNHNY and CDR2 SVGAGI (reference sequence). CDR3 loop: CASSEPSGVSYNEQFF. The CDR3 nucleotides are TGTGCCAGCAGCGAGCCTAGCGGGGTCTCCTACAATGAGCAGTTCTTC.

The chain recombines TRBV14 with TRBJ2-1; perhaps TRBD2 as D (6 bases). Germline V CDR1 and CDR2: SGHDN, FVKESK. The germline V and J ends were trimmed by 2 bases and 0 bases, with 11 bases remaining between them. The CDR3 has 16 residues. CDR3 in amino acids: CASSQLYGSSYNEQFF. Written as DNA, the CDR3 is TGTGCCAGCAGCCAATTATACGGGAGCTCCTACAATGAGCAGTTCTTC.

The rearrangement links TRBV7-9 to TRBJ2-1; D unresolved. The germline V gene has CDR1 SEHNR and CDR2 FQNEAQ (reference sequence). Trimming shortened V by 4 bases and J by 8 bases, and 6 bases separated the two germline ends. This CDR3 region has 11 residues. The CDR3 protein is CASSYVDEQFF. CDR3 bases: TGTGCCAGCAGCTACGTAGATGAGCAGTTCTTC.